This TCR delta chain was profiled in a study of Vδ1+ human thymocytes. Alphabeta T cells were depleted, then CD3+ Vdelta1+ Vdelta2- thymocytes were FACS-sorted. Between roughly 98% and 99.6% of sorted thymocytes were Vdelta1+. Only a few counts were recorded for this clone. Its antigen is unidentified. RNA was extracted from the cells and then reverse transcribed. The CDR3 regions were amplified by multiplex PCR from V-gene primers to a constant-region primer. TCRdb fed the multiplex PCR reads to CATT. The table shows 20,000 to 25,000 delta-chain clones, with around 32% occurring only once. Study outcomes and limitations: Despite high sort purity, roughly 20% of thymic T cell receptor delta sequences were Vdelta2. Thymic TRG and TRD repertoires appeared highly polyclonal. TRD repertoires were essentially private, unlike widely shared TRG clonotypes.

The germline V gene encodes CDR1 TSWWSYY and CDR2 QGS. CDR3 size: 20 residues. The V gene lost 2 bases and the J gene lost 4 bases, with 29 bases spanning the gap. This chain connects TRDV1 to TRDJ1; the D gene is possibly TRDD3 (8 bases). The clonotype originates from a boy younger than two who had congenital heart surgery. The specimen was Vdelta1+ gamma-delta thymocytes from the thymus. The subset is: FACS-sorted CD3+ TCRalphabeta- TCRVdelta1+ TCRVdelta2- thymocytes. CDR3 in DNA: TGTGCTCTTGGGGAATGGAAATTCCTACGAACTGGGGGTCGGTACGATAAACTCATCTTT. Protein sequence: CALGEWKFLRTGGRYDKLIF.